This T cell receptor beta chain is from a study of blood T cells in healthy people across ages. The CDR3 runs to 18 residues. V was clipped by 0 bases and J by 7 bases, with 23 bases between them. CDR1 is SGDLS, CDR2 YYNGEE, per germline. Together with a sample-barcoded 5' primer, a J-beta primer mix was included in a second PCR lasting about 6 to 11 cycles. MiXCR, run by TCRdb on the 5' RACE reads, gives a single entry per CDR3 protein. The sample includes approximately 1.5 million distinct CDR3 sequences, almost 35% seen only once; the top ten take over 9%. This clonotype was recorded a few times. The TCR was taken from a young woman in good health. The chain combines TRBV9 with TRBJ2-1; tentatively, D is TRBD1 or TRBD2 (6 bases each). The material sequenced was blood. CDR3 residues: CASSVGQAGLPRENEQFF. The CDR3 DNA is TGTGCCAGCAGCGTAGGACAGGCGGGGCTCCCCCGGGAGAATGAGCAGTTCTTC. Full variable domain (missing parts from reference TRBV9 and TRBJ2-1): DSGVTQTPKHLITATGQRVTLRCSPRSGDLSVYWYQQSLDQGLQFLIQYYNGEERAKGNILERFSAQQFPDLHSELNLSSLELGDSALYFCASSVGQAGLPRENEQFFGPGTRLTVL.